This T cell receptor beta chain was sequenced for a study of cytomegalovirus exposure and HLA in healthy donors. For the study at large: T cells numbering some 170 million yielded more than 100 million unique TCR beta sequences in an earlier analysis.

In the PCR, 60 Vbeta and 13 Jbeta primers were used. Measured with immunoSEQ multiplex PCR; TCRdb has only the in-frame clones, and not every one. The sample carries 85,000 to 100,000 clones, around 77% recorded once. With regard to this clone: What it binds is not known.

Study-wide points: Reportedly, diagnosis of cytomegalovirus status by the classifier showed high specificity and sensitivity. In a later analysis, CMV-associated beta chains were mostly HLA-associated, it appeared.

This CDR3 comprises 14 residues. Trimming cost V 3 bases and J 2 bases, with 10 bases left between them. The V gene's germline CDR1 is LNHDA and CDR2 SQIVND (reference sequence). The TCR was taken from a man aged 30 to 39 in good health and CMV-seronegative. The sample was PBMCs. The V gene is TRBV19, the J gene TRBJ1-1; possibly TRBD1 for D (5 bases). The DNA of the CDR3 is TGTGCCAGTAGTATCGACAGCTTTAACACTGAAGCTTTCTTT. Protein sequence: CASSIDSFNTEAFF.